This T cell receptor (beta chain) comes out of a study of cytomegalovirus exposure and HLA in healthy donors. Notes on the study in general: Evidence from a later analysis indicated that most CMV-associated TCR beta chains looked HLA-restricted. Across all donors, roughly uniform sequencing depth was an assumption of the presence/absence analyses. Follow-up analysis later connected one missense variant in DCLRE1C with trimming of TCR beta V- and J-genes.

Researchers ran the PCR with 60 Vbeta and 13 Jbeta primers. Methods used by the authors: The count from a later analysis was about 80 million unique TCR beta chains, 9 million to 12 million of them shared. The table came from immunoSEQ multiplex PCR; TCRdb's copy has only in-frame clones and leaves some out. Clone size and V and J calls were adopted from that table, with D and trimming inferred from the DNA. There are around 190,000 clones in the sample; around 84% occur only once, and 1.2% lies in the top ten. Of note for this clone: Its antigen remains unidentified.

The germline CDR1 and CDR2 sequences are MNHEY and SVGAGI. The CDR3 is 15 residues long. The V end lost 5 bases, the J end lost 1 base, and 14 bases lay between the germline ends. The specimen was PBMCs. The chain couples TRBV6-5 to TRBJ2-5; D perhaps matches TRBD1 (5 bases). This receptor was identified in a girl aged 2 to 9 in good health and CMV-seropositive. The CDR3 sequence is CASSAGWGIQETQYF. In DNA, the CDR3 is TGTGCCAGCAGTGCTGGGTGGGGCATCCAAGAGACCCAGTACTTC.